This T cell receptor (beta chain) was sequenced in a study of beta chain features in type 1 diabetes. Study at large: No patient-donor differences in age, gender, total cells or subset yield. Notes on the study in general: Fewer insertions but more deletions were seen at VDJ junctions in type 1 diabetes patients. PCR may have favored shorter templates equally in patients and controls. The naive, central memory and Treg TCRB repertoires looked more alike in patients than they did in healthy donors. Moderate but significant shortening of TCRB CDR3s was recorded in all four CD4+ subsets from Type 1 diabetes patients.

This clone was seen a handful of times. The antigen is unknown. Every isolated RNA sample was fully reverse transcribed, so sequencing captured expressed TCRB transcripts. Assay used: immunoSEQ multiplex PCR; TCRdb lists only in-frame clones, some missing. The sample carries 680,000 or so clones, 13% recorded once. CDR3 length equals 14 residues. The germline V gene has CDR1 MDHEN and CDR2 SYDVKM. V shed 3 bases and J shed 0 bases, with 3 bases lying between them. The sequence came from a man in his late teens or twenties with type 1 diabetes. The rearrangement joins TRBV28 to TRBJ2-6; D is ambiguous. The material sequenced was naive CD4+ T cells from blood. This chain's CDR3 is CASSFSSGANVLTF. DNA of the CDR3: TGTGCCAGCAGTTTCAGCTCTGGGGCCAACGTCCTGACTTTC. The full variable domain, with the rest looked up from reference TRBV28 and TRBJ2-6, is DVKVTQSSRYLVKRTGEKVFLECVQDMDHENMFWYRQDPGLGLRLIYFSYDVKMKEKGDIPEGYSVSREKKERFSLILESASTNQTSMYLCASSFSSGANVLTFGAGSRLTVL.